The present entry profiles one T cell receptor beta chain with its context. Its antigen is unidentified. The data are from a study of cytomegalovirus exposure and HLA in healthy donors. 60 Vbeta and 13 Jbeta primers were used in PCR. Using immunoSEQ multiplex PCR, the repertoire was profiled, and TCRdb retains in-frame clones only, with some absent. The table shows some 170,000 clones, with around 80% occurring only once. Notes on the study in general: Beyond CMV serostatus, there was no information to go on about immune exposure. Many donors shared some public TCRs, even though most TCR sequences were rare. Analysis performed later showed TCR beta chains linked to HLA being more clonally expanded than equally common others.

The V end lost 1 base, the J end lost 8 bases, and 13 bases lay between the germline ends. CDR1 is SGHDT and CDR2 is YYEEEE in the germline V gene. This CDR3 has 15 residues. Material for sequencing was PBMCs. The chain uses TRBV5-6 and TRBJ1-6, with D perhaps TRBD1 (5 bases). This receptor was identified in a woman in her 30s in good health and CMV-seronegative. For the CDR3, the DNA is TGTGCCAGCAGCTTGCGGCAAAGGGGTTATTCACCCCTCCACTTT. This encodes CASSLRQRGYSPLHF. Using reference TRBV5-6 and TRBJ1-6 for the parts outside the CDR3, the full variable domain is DAGVTQSPTHLIKTRGQQVTLRCSPKSGHDTVSWYQQALGQGPQFIFQYYEEEERQRGNFPDRFSGHQFPNYSSELNVNALLLGDSALYLCASSLRQRGYSPLHFGNGTRLTVT.